This T cell receptor beta chain was identified in a study of blood T cells in healthy people across ages. Alongside a J-beta primer mix, a sample-barcoded 5' primer served in a second PCR lasting roughly 7 to 11 cycles. Via MiXCR, TCRdb re-called the 5' RACE reads, giving one row per CDR3 protein. Here the sample spans around 1,800,000 distinct CDR3 sequences, more than 35% being singletons. This clonotype was recorded at least ten times. Sequences were obtained from blood. This sequence was found in a human donor in good health.

CDR3 sequence: CASSLQGAYQETQYF. CDR3 DNA sequence: TGTGCCAGCAGTTTGCAGGGGGCCTACCAAGAGACCCAGTACTTC. The V call is TRBV27, the J call TRBJ2-5; TRBD1 aligns across 8 bases. Germline V lookup: CDR1 MNHEY, CDR2 SMNVEV (reference sequence). This CDR3 spans 15 amino acids. The junction had 3 bases not matched to a gene; V was cut back by 3 bases and J by 0 bases.